This T cell receptor (beta chain) was captured by sequencing in a study of blood T cell repertoires in COVID-19. Study-wide context: Material from acute and convalescent COVID-19 was sourced from the United States, Italy and Spain.

V shed 4 bases and J 7 bases; nucleotides not matched to a gene: 24. This CDR3 region has 18 residues. Germline assignment: CDR1 GTSNPN and CDR2 SVGIG (reference sequence). Per the authors' pipeline: Amplification of reference gene primers was used by the study to estimate nucleated cell counts. The assay was immunoSEQ multiplex PCR, and TCRdb's table has in-frame clones only and misses some. V and J calls and clone size are copied from that table; D and trimming were computed from the DNA. There are some 140,000 clones in the sample; roughly 88% occur only once, and 0.63% lies in the top ten. This clonotype was sampled from a man in his sixties with COVID-19, enrolled during active disease. What was sequenced was peripheral blood. V usage is TRBV30 and J usage is TRBJ1-2; 7 nucleotides agree with TRBD1. The CDR3 here is CAWTPTGRGFRGDGGYTF. CDR3 nucleotides: TGTGCCTGGACTCCGACAGGGAGAGGCTTCCGAGGAGACGGTGGCTACACCTTC. The whole variable domain, filled in from reference TRBV30 and TRBJ1-2, reads SQTIHQWPATLVQPVGSPLSLECTVEGTSNPNLYWYRQAAGRGLQLLFYSVGIGQISSEVPQNLSASRPQDRQFILSSKKLLLSDSGFYLCAWTPTGRGFRGDGGYTFGSGTRLTVV.